The 30 T cell receptor beta chains listed next were all sequenced from one sample in a study of T cell repertoires in cytomegalovirus infection. TCRdb passed the reads through MiXCR, listing each CDR3 protein once. The sample carries 150,000 to 200,000 distinct CDR3 sequences, around an eighth recorded once. The sequenced sample consisted of PBMCs. These receptors were taken from a human donor in good health (CMV status not recorded). Some clones in this sample may be carry-over from other donors' samples.

The chain combines TRBV19 with TRBJ2-7, with D possibly TRBD1 on 6 matching bases. The V gene lost 8 bases and the J gene lost 2 bases, with 16 bases spanning the gap. Germline-derived CDR1 and CDR2 are LNHDA and SQIVND (reference sequence). The CDR3 contains 14 residues. This CDR3 is CASAIGQSTYEQYF. In nucleotides, the CDR3 is TGTGCCAGTGCAATTGGACAGTCTACCTACGAGCAGTACTTC. Looking up the rest from reference TRBV19 and TRBJ2-7 gives the full variable domain: DGGITQSPKYLFRKEGQNVTLSCEQNLNHDAMYWYRQDPGQGLRLIYYSQIVNDFQKGDIAEGYSVSREKKESFPLTVTSAQKNPTAFYLCASAIGQSTYEQYFGPGTRLTVT.

The chain uses TRBV20-1 and TRBJ1-5, with D possibly TRBD1 on 6 matching bases. V lost 6 bases, J lost 0 bases, and 15 bases lay in between. This CDR3 contains 15 residues. Germline CDR1 is DFQATT and CDR2 is SNEGSKA (reference sequence). CDR3 amino acids: CSATGALHSNQPQHF. The CDR3 DNA reads TGCAGTGCCACGGGGGCACTTCATAGCAATCAGCCCCAGCATTTT.

The chain uses TRBV15 and TRBJ2-5, with D perhaps matching TRBD2 (7 bases). The CDR3 covers 13 residues. CDR1 LNHNV and CDR2 YYDKDF come from the germline V gene (reference sequence). Deletions cut 5 bases from V and 5 bases from J, with 12 bases between. The CDR3 reads CATSGGGGETQYF. CDR3 in DNA: TGTGCCACCAGCGGAGGGGGGGGGGAGACCCAGTACTTC.

This clonotype appeared many times. CDR3 nucleotides: TGTGCCAGCAGTTACTCGAGTGAGCCTTGGGCCTACAATGAGCAGTTCTTC. It codes for CASSYSSEPWAYNEQFF. V usage is TRBV6-2 or TRBV6-3 and J usage is TRBJ2-1; no clear D. With 0 bases removed from V and 2 bases from J, the gap between germline ends came to 14 bases. The germline CDR1 and CDR2 sequences are MNHEY and SVGEGT. CDR3 size: 17 residues.

This clonotype was recorded at least ten times. The chain is built from TRBV12-3 or TRBV12-4 and TRBJ1-4, with D perhaps TRBD1 (6 bases). The CDR3 loop spans 11 amino acids. Between the trimmed V and J ends, which lost 2 bases and 13 bases, there was a span of 8 bases. The CDR3 is CASSLQGRLFF. The CDR3 nucleotides read TGTGCCAGCAGTTTACAGGGGAGACTGTTTTTT.

This clonotype was counted only a few times. The gene calls are TRBV5-6 and TRBJ2-7, with 7 bases matching TRBD1. Germline V CDR1 and CDR2: SGHDT, YYEEEE. Losses at the gene ends were 0 bases for V and 3 bases for J; bases not matched to a gene: 3. The CDR3 runs 14 residues. This CDR3 is CASSLGDRNYEQYF. CDR3 bases: TGTGCCAGCAGCTTGGGGGACAGAAACTACGAGCAGTACTTC.

This clonotype was seen more than once but under ten times. The chain recombines TRBV7-9 with TRBJ2-7; D is unresolved. There are 14 residues in the CDR3. The V end was cut by 5 bases, the J end by 0 bases, with 11 bases between. The germline gives CDR1 SEHNR, CDR2 FQNEAQ (reference sequence). As DNA, the CDR3 is TGTGCCAGCAGCCTTGAGAGTATCTCCTACGAGCAGTACTTC. Its protein product is CASSLESISYEQYF.

This clonotype occurred many times. As DNA, the CDR3 is TGTGCCAGCAGTTTACCCTCGGGACAGTCCTACGAGCAGTACTTC. It encodes CASSLPSGQSYEQYF. The chain has TRBV28 and TRBJ2-7; 7 positions match TRBD1. Trimming at V came to 2 bases and at J to 1 base, leaving 5 bases not matched to a gene. Germline V gives CDR1 MDHEN, CDR2 SYDVKM. This CDR3 is 15 amino acids long.

Many counts were recorded for this clonotype. J is TRBJ1-4 and V is TRBV7-2; 7 bases are shared with TRBD1. The CDR3 is 19 residues long. CDR1 SGHTA and CDR2 FQGNSA come from the germline V gene. The ends lost 3 bases at V and 0 bases at J; junction bases unmatched: 13. The chain's CDR3 is CASSFHRAAGGATNEKLFF. The CDR3 bases are TGTGCCAGCAGCTTCCATCGCGCAGCAGGGGGTGCAACTAATGAAAAACTGTTTTTT.

The chain combines TRBV5-8 with TRBJ2-2; D ambiguous. V lost 4 bases to trimming and J lost 0 bases, with 22 bases between them. The CDR3 extends over 19 amino acids. CDR1 is SGHTS, CDR2 YDEGEE, per germline. The CDR3 protein is CASSHPPASHLANTGELFF. DNA for the CDR3: TGTGCCAGCAGCCATCCTCCCGCATCACACCTCGCGAACACCGGGGAGCTGTTTTTT.

The V call is TRBV7-9, the J call TRBJ1-2; 9 bases agree with TRBD1. The CDR3 consists of 15 residues. CDR1 is SEHNR, CDR2 FQNEAQ, per germline (reference sequence). V lost 5 bases, J lost 5 bases, and 9 bases stayed unmatched. The chain's CDR3 is CASSAGTGPFYGYTF. CDR3 nucleotides: TGTGCCAGCAGCGCCGGGACAGGGCCTTTTTATGGCTACACCTTC.

In its sample, this clonotype was seen many times. The V gene is TRBV4-2, the J gene TRBJ1-1; TRBD1 agrees at 9 bases. This CDR3 region has 15 residues. CDR1 is LGHNA, CDR2 YNFKEQ, per germline. Trimming took 0 bases from V and 5 from J; bases not matched to a gene: 4. CDR3 sequence reads: CASSQEGTGNTEAFF. The CDR3, as DNA: TGTGCCAGCAGCCAAGAGGGGACAGGGAATACTGAAGCTTTCTTT.

This clonotype was observed at least ten times. The chain links TRBV19 to TRBJ2-2; 8 positions match TRBD2. The CDR3 contains 18 residues. Germline CDR1 LNHDA, CDR2 SQIVND (reference sequence). V gave up 7 bases and J gave up 1 base; unmatched junction bases: 14. As DNA, the CDR3 is TGTGCCAGTACCCCTGGACTAGCTGGGGGTAAGAACACCGGGGAGCTGTTTTTT. It yields the protein CASTPGLAGGKNTGELFF.

A few counts support this clonotype. The V call is TRBV2, the J call TRBJ2-5; D possibly corresponds to TRBD2 (6 bases). The ends were cut back, 9 bases at V and 2 bases at J, with 13 bases in the middle. The V gene's germline CDR1 is SNHLY and CDR2 FYNNEI. The CDR3 is made up of 13 amino acids. The CDR3 region is CASIGGRQETQYF. For the CDR3, the DNA is TGTGCCAGTATAGGAGGGCGGCAAGAGACCCAGTACTTC.

The rearrangement uses TRBV2 and TRBJ2-3; D call uncertain. This CDR3 is built from 14 residues. The germline V gene encodes CDR1 SNHLY and CDR2 FYNNEI. V was clipped by 6 bases and J by 2 bases, with 12 bases between them. The CDR3 nucleotides are TGTGCCAGCAGAAAGCTTCCTACCACAGATACGCAGTATTTT. This translates into CASRKLPTTDTQYF. Variable domain in full (rest from reference TRBV2 and TRBJ2-3): EPEVTQTPSHQVTQMGQEVILRCVPISNHLYFYWYRQILGQKVEFLVSFYNNEISEKSEIFDDQFSVERPDGSNFTLKIRSTKLEDSAMYFCASRKLPTTDTQYFGPGTRLTVL.

J is TRBJ1-1 and V is TRBV18; 9 positions agree with TRBD1. In germline, CDR1 is KGHSH, CDR2 LQKENI. The V gene end was trimmed by 3 bases and the J gene end by 3 bases; junction bases not matched to a gene: 8. This CDR3 is built from 16 residues. CDR3 sequence: CASSPNRGRMDTEAFF. In DNA form, the CDR3 reads TGTGCCAGCTCACCGAACAGGGGGCGGATGGACACTGAAGCTTTCTTT.

This clonotype was found a few times. The chain carries TRBV29-1 and TRBJ2-5, with unresolved D. Per germline, CDR1 SQVTM and CDR2 ANQGSEA. This CDR3 contains 10 residues. The germline V and J ends were trimmed by 3 bases and 3 bases, with 2 bases remaining between them. This CDR3 reads CSVEEETQYF. The CDR3 nucleotides are TGCAGCGTTGAGGAAGAGACCCAGTACTTC. The full variable domain, its missing parts supplied by reference TRBV29-1 and TRBJ2-5, is SAVISQKPSRDICQRGTSLTIQCQVDSQVTMMFWYRQQPGQSLTLIATANQGSEATYESGFVIDKFPISRPNLTFSTLTVSNMSPEDSSIYLCSVEEETQYFGPGTRLLVL.

This clonotype was picked up a small number of times. The gene calls are TRBV6-1 and TRBJ2-2; 10 nucleotides line up with TRBD2. CDR1 is MNHNS and CDR2 is SASEGT in the germline V gene. The CDR3 is 16 amino acids. J was trimmed by 4 bases and V by 6 bases; bases with no gene match: 8. The CDR3 protein is CASSVSGRKGTGELFF. CDR3 DNA sequence: TGTGCCAGCAGCGTTAGCGGGAGGAAGGGCACCGGGGAGCTGTTTTTT.

The CDR3 region has the DNA TGTGCCAGTACCACCCCCGACAGATTCTATGGCTACACCTTC. Translation: CASTTPDRFYGYTF. V gene TRBV19 combines with J gene TRBJ1-2, with D perhaps TRBD1 (5 bases). Germline assignment: CDR1 LNHDA and CDR2 SQIVND (reference sequence). The V gene lost 7 bases and the J gene lost 4 bases, with 16 bases spanning the gap. The CDR3 consists of 14 residues. The full variable domain, in which reference TRBV19 and TRBJ1-2 provide the parts outside the CDR3, is DGGITQSPKYLFRKEGQNVTLSCEQNLNHDAMYWYRQDPGQGLRLIYYSQIVNDFQKGDIAEGYSVSREKKESFPLTVTSAQKNPTAFYLCASTTPDRFYGYTFGSGTRLTVV.

There are many counts of this clonotype. The chain joins TRBV6-6 to TRBJ1-4; no clear D gene. Germline CDR1 MNHNY, CDR2 SVGAGI (reference sequence). There are 16 residues in the CDR3. The germline V and J ends were trimmed by 0 bases and 0 bases, with 8 bases remaining between them. The CDR3 is CASSYSRTSTNEKLFF. Written as DNA, the CDR3 is TGTGCCAGCAGTTACTCGAGGACGTCAACTAATGAAAAACTGTTTTTT.

This clonotype was counted at least ten times. This rearrangement joins TRBV7-2 to TRBJ2-1; 9 bases line up with TRBD2. The CDR3 has 17 amino acids. The V and J ends lost 1 base and 4 bases, in that order; junction bases with no gene match: 8. From germline, CDR1 is SGHTA and CDR2 FQGNSA. The CDR3 DNA reads TGTGCCAGCAGCTTAGAAGTCCTAGCGGGGCCTTACAATGAGCAGTTCTTC. Encoded protein: CASSLEVLAGPYNEQFF. Full variable domain (rest looked up from reference TRBV7-2 and TRBJ2-1): GAGVSQSPSNKVTEKGKDVELRCDPISGHTALYWYRQSLGQGLEFLIYFQGNSAPDKSGLPSDRFSAERTGGSVSTLTIQRTQQEDSAVYLCASSLEVLAGPYNEQFFGPGTRLTVL.

This clonotype came up a few times. The chain is built from TRBV29-1 and TRBJ1-2; 11 nucleotides align to TRBD1. The CDR3 is 13 amino acids. Trimming at V came to 6 bases and at J to 6 bases, leaving 6 bases not matched to a gene. From germline, CDR1 is SQVTM and CDR2 ANQGSEA. CDR3 residues: CSVVWDRGNGYTF. The CDR3 coding sequence is TGCAGCGTCGTATGGGACAGGGGGAATGGCTACACCTTC.

This clonotype was counted many times. This chain uses TRBV7-3 with TRBJ2-7, with D perhaps TRBD1 or TRBD2 (5 bases each). Trimming took 6 bases from V and 2 from J, leaving 17 bases between them. The CDR3 loop spans 15 amino acids. Germline CDR1 is SGHTA and CDR2 is FQGTGA. CDR3: CASSFAGTGTYEQYF. In DNA form, the CDR3 reads TGTGCCAGCAGTTTCGCCGGGACGGGAACCTACGAGCAGTACTTC.

This clonotype was found a few times. The rearrangement joins TRBV7-9 to TRBJ1-2; D not certain. CDR3 size: 15 residues. Trimming cost V 5 bases and J 5 bases, with 18 bases left between them. The germline V gene has CDR1 SEHNR and CDR2 FQNEAQ (reference sequence). The CDR3: CASSQISLGTYGYTF. The CDR3 DNA is TGTGCCAGCAGCCAAATCAGCCTAGGTACTTATGGCTACACCTTC.

This clonotype was detected many times. CDR3 amino acids: CASSDGGSNTEAFF. The CDR3 region has the DNA TGTGCCAGCAGTGACGGGGGATCGAACACTGAAGCTTTCTTT. The chain links TRBV6-2 or TRBV6-3 to TRBJ1-1, with D possibly being TRBD1 (5 bases). V shed 5 bases and J shed 1 base, with 11 bases lying between them. The germline CDR1 and CDR2 sequences are MNHEY and SVGEGT. The CDR3 is made up of 14 amino acids.

This clonotype was found a few times. The chain recombines TRBV25-1 with TRBJ1-1, with 7 bases identical to TRBD1. This CDR3 comprises 14 residues. V dropped 6 bases and J dropped 0; count of bases not matched to a gene: 4. Germline CDR1 and CDR2: MGHDK and SYGVNS. The CDR3 spells CASRGTDMNTEAFF. The DNA of the CDR3 is TGTGCCAGCAGGGGGACAGACATGAACACTGAAGCTTTCTTT. The full variable domain, in which reference TRBV25-1 and TRBJ1-1 provide the parts outside the CDR3, is EADIYQTPRYLVIGTGKKITLECSQTMGHDKMYWYQQDPGMELHLIHYSYGVNSTEKGDLSSESTVSRIRTEHFPLTLESARPSHTSQYLCASRGTDMNTEAFFGQGTRLTVV.

A few counts support this clonotype. CDR3 region: CASSQPLRNTIYF. The CDR3 DNA follows: TGCGCCAGCAGCCAACCCTTACGAAACACCATATATTTT. This rearrangement joins TRBV4-1 to TRBJ1-3; unclear D gene. Germline V lookup: CDR1 MGHRA, CDR2 YSYEKL. The CDR3 runs to 13 residues. The germline V and J ends were trimmed by 2 bases and 5 bases, with 7 bases remaining between them.

This clonotype came up a few times. The gene calls are TRBV28 and TRBJ2-7; D could derive from TRBD1 or TRBD2 (6 bases each). CDR1 is MDHEN and CDR2 is SYDVKM in the germline V gene. This CDR3 is built from 16 residues. V dropped 7 bases and J dropped 3 bases, with 22 bases sitting between them. CDR3: CASTPFRGRMSYEQYF. The CDR3 DNA follows: TGTGCCAGCACCCCTTTTAGGGGGAGGATGAGCTACGAGCAGTACTTC.

This clonotype was recorded at least ten times. The chain is built from TRBV7-2 and TRBJ1-5; D not certain. Trimming left V 2 bases short and J 6 bases short, with 8 bases between. This CDR3 region has 13 residues. Germline assignment: CDR1 SGHTA and CDR2 FQGNSA. The CDR3 region has the DNA TGTGCCAGCAGCTTAAATTCGGGTCAGCCCCAGCATTTT. This codes for CASSLNSGQPQHF.

This clonotype was counted ten times or more. This chain links TRBV7-8 with TRBJ2-3, with 7 bases lining up with TRBD1. Per the germline V gene, CDR1 is SGHVS and CDR2 is FQNEAQ. The CDR3 has 16 amino acids. V shed 5 bases and J 3 bases; nucleotides not matched to a gene: 11. This chain's CDR3 is CASSAYTGVGTDTQYF. DNA for the CDR3: TGTGCCAGCAGCGCGTACACAGGGGTTGGAACAGATACGCAGTATTTT.